This is a list of T cell receptor beta chains from one sample in a study of T cells expressing NK-cell markers. TCRdb reanalyzed the 5' RACE reads, giving one entry per CDR3 protein sequence and no DNA. The sample data list 90,000 to 130,000 distinct CDR3 sequences. The sequenced material came from blood T cells: a sorted CD56 or NKG2C T cell subset, CD4+ or CD8+ T cells, or bulk PBMC T cells (not recorded which). These receptors were taken from a woman between 18 and 70 years old in good health. Both conserved end residues are part of each CDR3. Some rows have no size entry. The others give once, few or many, or a class for an expanded clone.

j_call	clone_size	v_call	cdr3_aa
TRBJ1-5	-	TRBV4-2	CASSQEMGDQPQHF
TRBJ1-2	-	TRBV15	CATSREPGARGYTF
TRBJ2-3	-	TRBV19	CASSILTSGVADTQYF
TRBJ2-7	-	TRBV5-1	CASTEGLAIYEQYF
TRBJ1-2	-	TRBV29-1	CSAEEGGGYTF
TRBJ1-6	-	TRBV30	CAWSDNSPLHF
TRBJ1-2	-	TRBV7-9	CASSVVELGYTF
TRBJ2-2	-	TRBV28	CASSFGLAGITGELFF
TRBJ2-7	-	TRBV29-1	CSVDVGLSYEQYF
TRBJ1-5	-	TRBV20-1	CSATGTGEQPQHF
TRBJ2-1	-	TRBV19	CASSFNSGRYNEQFF
TRBJ2-1	-	TRBV20-1	CSAPTGVPNGGEQFF
TRBJ2-3	-	TRBV14	CASSQDSLRIADTQYF
TRBJ2-5	-	TRBV12-3/TRBV12-4	CASSAPSGGRETQYF
TRBJ2-3	-	TRBV4-1	CASSQIMTVAPDTQYF
TRBJ2-3	-	TRBV20-1	CSAWTSGIITDTQYF
TRBJ2-2	-	TRBV6-4	CASSDSGAHTGELFF
TRBJ1-6	-	TRBV11-2	CASRQRVSGGADSPLHF
TRBJ1-1	-	TRBV19	CASSKTAEAFF
TRBJ2-3	-	TRBV28	CASRPSGLAGLGRTDTQYF
TRBJ2-1	-	TRBV10-3	CAISESIMDRGFNEQFF
TRBJ2-3	-	TRBV21-1	CASSIPGQDTDTQYF
TRBJ2-3	-	TRBV20-1	CSASGGTSGRWDTQYF
TRBJ2-1	-	TRBV9	CASSVEKGREGSYNEQFF
TRBJ1-1	-	TRBV27	CASSLGTPAEAFF
TRBJ2-5	-	TRBV4-2	CASSHNRGGETQYF
TRBJ2-3	-	TRBV19	CASSVWTGRSPLTDTQYF
TRBJ2-1	-	TRBV5-1	CASSHGTGGNEQFF
TRBJ1-3	-	TRBV10-3	CAISESQRGLGNTIYF
TRBJ2-7	-	TRBV6-5	CASGYWGDEQYF
TRBJ2-7	-	TRBV5-1	CASSFGPTESYEQYF
TRBJ2-2	-	TRBV6-4	CATGQGNTGELFF
TRBJ2-5	-	TRBV7-6	CASSREETSGPPETQYF
TRBJ1-2	-	TRBV7-9	CASSLVAGAYGYTF
TRBJ2-3	-	TRBV6-4	CASSDSGTGPDTQYF
TRBJ2-1	-	TRBV12-3/TRBV12-4	CASSHRDSMDEQFF
TRBJ2-1	-	TRBV4-3	CASSPDLAGRNEQFF
TRBJ1-5	-	TRBV27	CASSPHQGAGNQPQHF
TRBJ2-1	-	TRBV27	CASSLSGPSYNEQFF
TRBJ1-1	-	TRBV4-3	CASSQDDDDTEAFF
TRBJ2-1	-	TRBV28	CASSLFDGVGFNEQFF
TRBJ2-3	-	TRBV11-2	CASSFGGTSTDTQYF
TRBJ2-3	-	TRBV9	CASSRTSGRGLTTDTQYF
TRBJ1-6	-	TRBV13	CASSLRDSGVSPLHF
TRBJ2-3	-	TRBV29-1	CSVLLAGVGDTQYF
TRBJ2-1	-	TRBV20-1	CSARGGLDNEQFF
TRBJ2-7	medium-sized	TRBV20-1	CSAPSDYGGLEQYF
TRBJ2-1	-	TRBV2	CASRNRLAGVTYNEQFF
TRBJ1-5	-	TRBV7-2	CASSLSWGDQPQHF
TRBJ1-2	-	TRBV6-1	CASSPTGIYGYTF
TRBJ1-1	-	TRBV19	CASSIFQGMNTEAFF
TRBJ2-3	-	TRBV11-2	CASSLAVRAGRDTQYF
TRBJ1-5	-	TRBV5-6	CASSHGGAQPQHF
TRBJ2-7	-	TRBV10-3	CAISESPGQGTYEQYF